These 25 T cell receptor beta chains came from one sample sequenced in a study of beta chain features in type 1 diabetes. Their antigen targets remain unknown. Whole-study results and caveats: All four CD4+ subsets of Type 1 diabetes patients contained TCRB CDR3s that were moderately but significantly shorter.

Sequenced material consisted of expressed TCRB transcripts (all of the isolated RNA was reverse transcribed). Only in-frame clones appear in the TCRdb table, and some are missing; sequencing was by immunoSEQ multiplex PCR. Of some 360,000 clones in the sample, around 10% were seen once. Sequencing input: central memory CD4+ T cells from blood. The receptor set was obtained from a man aged 25 to 45 with type 1 diabetes.

The chain links TRBV28 to TRBJ1-2, with a tentative D call TRBD1 (6 bases). Trimming left V 1 base short and J 5 bases short, with 23 bases between. The germline V gene encodes CDR1 MDHEN and CDR2 SYDVKM. This CDR3 has 18 amino acids. CDR3 bases: TGTGCCAGCAGTTTATCTGTCGAGTGGGAGGGACACACGTATGGCTACACCTTC. Its protein product is CASSLSVEWEGHTYGYTF.

This clone was detected only a few times. The chain couples TRBV7-2 to TRBJ2-3; no reliable D call. CDR1 is SGHTA and CDR2 is FQGNSA in the germline V gene. The CDR3 extends over 15 amino acids. Trimming took 2 bases from V and 1 from J, leaving 10 bases between them. The CDR3 spells CASSLFSPGTDTQYF. In nucleotides, the CDR3 is TGTGCCAGCAGCTTATTCTCCCCGGGCACAGATACGCAGTATTTT.

V gene TRBV11-2 combines with J gene TRBJ1-3; D call uncertain. V lost 5 bases and J 4 bases, leaving 6 bases between the germline ends. The CDR3 runs 12 residues. Germline V gives CDR1 SGHAT, CDR2 FQNNGV. The CDR3 reads CASSLLGNTIYF. Here the CDR3 DNA reads TGTGCCAGCAGCCTGCTCGGAAACACCATATATTTT.

This clone showed up just a few times. V gene TRBV2 combines with J gene TRBJ1-2, with 8 bases identical to TRBD1. The germline V gene encodes CDR1 SNHLY and CDR2 FYNNEI. The CDR3 sequence is 12 residues long. V lost 8 bases, J lost 4 bases, and 3 bases stayed unmatched. The CDR3 loop reads CASATGGYGYTF. CDR3 sequence (DNA): TGTGCCAGCGCCACAGGGGGCTATGGCTACACCTTC.

This clone came up a few times. This sample also contains other DNA sequences that code for the same CDR3. This chain joins TRBV29-1 and TRBJ2-3, with D tentatively TRBD1 (6 bases). V was trimmed by 3 bases and J by 2 bases, leaving 9 bases between them. The CDR3 totals 13 residues. Germline values: CDR1 SQVTM, CDR2 ANQGSEA. CDR3 in amino acids: CSVDRGSTDTQYF. CDR3 DNA: TGCAGCGTTGACAGGGGATCCACAGATACGCAGTATTTT.

This clone was counted only a few times. The chain employs TRBV5-6 and TRBJ2-1; the D gene is possibly TRBD1 (5 bases). The germline V and J ends were trimmed by 0 bases and 9 bases, with 10 bases remaining between them. The CDR3 runs 13 residues. Germline lookup yields CDR1 SGHDT and CDR2 YYEEEE. CDR3 amino acids: CASSLGREGEQFF. DNA of the CDR3: TGTGCCAGCAGCTTGGGCAGGGAAGGTGAGCAGTTCTTC.

The genes are TRBV30 and TRBJ1-6, with D uncertain. This CDR3 is 14 amino acids long. V lost 2 bases and J lost 6, with 11 bases in between. Germline lookup yields CDR1 GTSNPN and CDR2 SVGIG (reference sequence). This CDR3 is CAWSWEGLNSPLHF. CDR3 DNA sequence: TGTGCCTGGAGTTGGGAGGGTCTTAATTCACCCCTCCACTTT. Filled out from reference TRBV30 and TRBJ1-6, the complete variable domain reads SQTIHQWPATLVQPVGSPLSLECTVEGTSNPNLYWYRQAAGRGLQLLFYSVGIGQISSEVPQNLSASRPQDRQFILSSKKLLLSDSGFYLCAWSWEGLNSPLHFGNGTRLTVT.

This clone was counted at least ten times. V and J are TRBV28 and TRBJ2-5; TRBD1 agrees at 11 bases. After removal of 5 bases from V and 6 bases from J, the junction contained 11 bases not matched to a gene. Germline CDR1 is MDHEN and CDR2 is SYDVKM. The CDR3 is 16 residues long. The CDR3 nucleotides read TGTGCCAGCAGTCCCCCCGGGACAGGGGGACGACAGACCCAGTACTTC. It encodes CASSPPGTGGRQTQYF.

The chain links TRBV29-1 to TRBJ2-7, with 8 bases aligning to TRBD1. The germline CDR1 and CDR2 sequences are SQVTM and ANQGSEA. The J segment lost 5 bases and the V segment lost 7 bases, leaving 19 bases of the junction unmatched. The CDR3 totals 16 residues. In nucleotides, the CDR3 is TGCAGCGGGATGACAGGGGCTAACACACAGTCGGACGAGCAGTACTTC. This encodes CSGMTGANTQSDEQYF.

This chain connects TRBV19 to TRBJ1-5; D ambiguous. V was shortened by 0 bases and J by 10 bases, with 10 bases between the two germline ends. The CDR3 totals 13 residues. Germline loops: CDR1 LNHDA, CDR2 SQIVND (reference sequence). The CDR3 sequence: CASSIDSVQPQHF. CDR3 coding DNA: TGTGCCAGTAGTATAGACTCAGTTCAACCCCAGCATTTT. The whole variable domain, remainder taken from reference TRBV19 and TRBJ1-5, is DGGITQSPKYLFRKEGQNVTLSCEQNLNHDAMYWYRQDPGQGLRLIYYSQIVNDFQKGDIAEGYSVSREKKESFPLTVTSAQKNPTAFYLCASSIDSVQPQHFGDGTRLSIL.

This chain connects TRBV18 to TRBJ1-1, with TRBD1 as a possible D gene (6 bases). Germline CDR1 KGHSH, CDR2 LQKENI. V was shortened by 3 bases and J by 0 bases, with 14 bases between the two germline ends. The CDR3 contains 16 residues. CDR3: CASSPGMGAMNTEAFF. In DNA form, the CDR3 reads TGTGCCAGCTCACCGGGCATGGGGGCAATGAACACTGAAGCTTTCTTT.

The CDR3 coding sequence is TGCGCCAGCAGCTTGATCGGGACAGGGGTTAACAATGAGCAGTTCTTC. Protein sequence: CASSLIGTGVNNEQFF. The chain employs TRBV5-1 and TRBJ2-1; 10 bases map to TRBD1. This CDR3 has 16 amino acids. Germline V gene sequence: CDR1 SGHRS, CDR2 YFSETQ. Trimming at V came to 1 base and at J to 5 bases, leaving 6 bases not matched to a gene.

This clone has only a few counts. The V gene is TRBV28, the J gene TRBJ1-2; D ambiguous. V gave up 2 bases and J gave up 4 bases, with 11 bases separating them. The germline V gene has CDR1 MDHEN and CDR2 SYDVKM. The CDR3 runs 14 residues. This CDR3 is CASSLPGPGYGYTF. For the CDR3, the DNA is TGTGCCAGCAGTTTACCTGGCCCGGGCTATGGCTACACCTTC.

This clone was seen a handful of times. The chain joins TRBV7-2 to TRBJ2-7, with 14 bases identical to TRBD2. The V segment lost 3 bases and the J segment 6 bases; nucleotides outside the gene matches: 1. Germline CDR1 is SGHTA and CDR2 is FQGNSA. CDR3 length: 14 residues. CDR3 sequence: CASSLGTSGSEQYF. The CDR3, as DNA: TGTGCCAGCAGCTTGGGGACTAGCGGGAGCGAGCAGTACTTC.

This clone has a handful of counts. The chain uses TRBV20-1 and TRBJ1-5; D gene ambiguous. The CDR3 is made up of 11 amino acids. The V gene's germline CDR1 is DFQATT and CDR2 SNEGSKA (reference sequence). DNA of the CDR3: TGCAAGGACGTAGACAATCAGCCCCAGCATTTT. This encodes CKDVDNQPQHF.

The rearrangement links TRBV2 to TRBJ1-5; a possible D gene is TRBD1 (6 bases). Germline assignment: CDR1 SNHLY and CDR2 FYNNEI. Trimming pared 5 bases from V and 7 bases from J, leaving 21 bases between. This CDR3 contains 16 residues. Here the CDR3 reads CASSKASQGGRQPQHF. The CDR3 DNA follows: TGTGCCAGCAGTAAGGCCAGCCAAGGGGGGAGACAGCCCCAGCATTTT.

This clone was seen many times. The rearrangement uses TRBV15 and TRBJ2-2; D remains ambiguous. Trimming removed 1 base at V and 0 bases at J, with 6 bases between. The CDR3 totals 15 residues. The germline V gene encodes CDR1 LNHNV and CDR2 YYDKDF (reference sequence). The CDR3 sequence: CATSRAGSNTGELFF. The CDR3 DNA is TGTGCCACCAGCAGAGCTGGGTCGAACACCGGGGAGCTGTTTTTT.

The genes are TRBV5-8 and TRBJ1-2; unclear D gene. V gave up 1 base and J gave up 4 bases, with 11 bases separating them. Per the germline V gene, CDR1 is SGHTS and CDR2 is YDEGEE. The CDR3 length is 14 residues. CDR3: CASSLSTGIYGYTF. The CDR3 DNA is TGTGCCAGCAGCTTGTCTACCGGGATCTATGGCTACACCTTC. The full variable domain, completed using reference TRBV5-8 and TRBJ1-2, is EAGVTQSPTHLIKTRGQQATLRCSPISGHTSVYWYQQALGLGLQFLLWYDEGEERNRGNFPPRFSGRQFPNYSSELNVNALELEDSALYLCASSLSTGIYGYTFGSGTRLTVV.

This clone was picked up a small number of times. V usage is TRBV7-9 and J usage is TRBJ1-5; D ambiguous. The V end lost 2 bases, the J end lost 2 bases, and 13 bases lay between the germline ends. Germline assignment: CDR1 SEHNR and CDR2 FQNEAQ (reference sequence). CDR3 length equals 16 residues. Written as DNA, the CDR3 is TGTGCCAGCAGCTTATGGTACGGGGAGGGCAATCAGCCCCAGCATTTT. This gives the protein CASSLWYGEGNQPQHF.

The chain combines TRBV30 with TRBJ1-6, with D perhaps TRBD1 (5 bases). CDR3 length: 15 amino acids. Germline V gene sequence: CDR1 GTSNPN, CDR2 SVGIG (reference sequence). V lost 6 bases and J 0 bases, leaving 12 bases between the germline ends. The DNA for the CDR3 is TGTGCCTGCCCGGAGGGGAGCTCCTATAATTCACCCCTCCACTTT. Its translation: CACPEGSSYNSPLHF.

This clone appeared a few times. V and J are TRBV6-6 and TRBJ1-2; perhaps TRBD1 as D (5 bases). The length of the CDR3 is 13 residues. Per the germline V gene, CDR1 is MNHNY and CDR2 is SVGAGI (reference sequence). Trimming stripped 2 bases from V and 4 bases from J, with 8 bases between. CDR3: CASSYDSIYGYTF. In nucleotides, the CDR3 is TGTGCCAGCAGTTACGACAGTATCTATGGCTACACCTTC.

This rearrangement joins TRBV6-1 to TRBJ1-1, with 7 positions matching TRBD1. The germline V gene has CDR1 MNHNS and CDR2 SASEGT. Losses at the gene ends were 5 bases for V and 3 bases for J; bases not matched to a gene: 6. The CDR3 has 14 residues. CDR3 DNA: TGTGCCAGCAGTCCGGGACAGCAGTACACTGAAGCTTTCTTT. This sequence encodes CASSPGQQYTEAFF.

In this sample, this clone turned up a few times. The rearrangement joins TRBV11-2 to TRBJ2-7; weak D call: TRBD1 (6 bases). The CDR3 extends over 15 amino acids. CDR1 and CDR2 (germline): SGHAT, FQNNGV. Deletions cut 1 base from V and 0 bases from J, with 10 bases between. The CDR3 sequence is CASSLADRSSYEQYF. The CDR3 DNA reads as TGTGCCAGCAGCTTAGCCGACAGGAGCTCCTACGAGCAGTACTTC. The full variable domain, completed using reference TRBV11-2 and TRBJ2-7, is EAGVAQSPRYKIIEKRQSVAFWCNPISGHATLYWYQQILGQGPKLLIQFQNNGVVDDSQLPKDRFSAERLKGVDSTLKIQPAKLEDSAVYLCASSLADRSSYEQYFGPGTRLTVT.

The chain combines TRBV6-5 with TRBJ1-1; weak D call: TRBD1 (6 bases). Germline assignment: CDR1 MNHEY and CDR2 SVGAGI. The CDR3 length is 15 residues. Trimming took 0 bases from V and 8 from J, leaving 16 bases between them. DNA for the CDR3: TGTGCCAGCAGTTACTCTGGACAGTCGCGAGGGGAAGCTTTCTTT. Protein: CASSYSGQSRGEAFF.

The V call is TRBV5-1, the J call TRBJ2-4, with 8 nucleotides matching TRBD2. CDR3 size: 15 residues. Germline-derived CDR1 and CDR2 are SGHRS and YFSETQ. V lost 2 bases and J lost 5; bases outside the gene matches: 6. The CDR3 nucleotides are TGCGCCAGCAGCTTAGATCGAGCGGGGGAAAACATTCAGTACTTC. Encoded protein: CASSLDRAGENIQYF.